This is a list of T cell receptor beta chains from one sample in a study of T cells in Graves' hyperthyroidism and ophthalmopathy. TCRdb used MiXCR to reprocess the multiplex PCR reads, holding one entry per CDR3 protein. The sample carries approximately 430,000 distinct CDR3 sequences, approximately 14% recorded once. The sample comprised blood. The receptors were gathered from a man between 18 and 29 years old with Graves' ophthalmopathy. CDR3s include the opening cysteine and the closing phenylalanine or tryptophan. The D gene is left open where the match is weak. Size is stated for part of the rows, as once, few or many counts, or as a class when the clone is expanded.

V,size,D,J,CDR3,DNA
TRBV12-3/TRBV12-4,many,NA,TRBJ1-1,CASSQWGVNTEAFF,TGTGCCAGCAGCCAATGGGGGGTGAACACTGAAGCTTTCTTT
TRBV7-2,many,TRBD1,TRBJ2-3,CASSLLSRGQGDTQYF,TGTGCCAGCAGCTTACTCTCCAGGGGGCAGGGAGATACGCAGTATTTT
TRBV15,many,NA,TRBJ1-5,CATSRDNQPQHF,TGTGCCACCAGCAGAGACAATCAGCCCCAGCATTTT
TRBV29-1,NA,NA,TRBJ2-3,CSVEMDGQGRVIAGGPVTDTQYF,TGCAGCGTTGAAATGGACGGACAGGGAAGGGTTATTGCGGGAGGGCCGGTGACAGATACGCAGTATTTT
TRBV5-1,many,TRBD1,TRBJ2-1,CASSPGDRNNEQFF,TGCGCCAGCAGCCCTGGGGACAGAAACAATGAGCAGTTCTTC
TRBV5-6,NA,NA,TRBJ2-7,CASSPRTLSYYEQYF,TGTGCCAGCAGCCCTCGGACCTTGTCCTACTACGAGCAGTACTTC
TRBV19,few,TRBD1,TRBJ2-1,CASRKQGQDEQFF,TGTGCCAGTAGAAAACAAGGACAGGATGAGCAATTCTTC
TRBV3-1,many,TRBD2,TRBJ2-1,CASSQEGSSGVKFF,TGTGCCAGCAGCCAAGAGGGTTCTAGCGGGGTCAAGTTCTTC
TRBV5-1,NA,NA,TRBJ2-7,CASSLRGELIHEQYF,TGCGCCAGCAGCTTGCGAGGGGAGCTGATCCACGAGCAGTACTTC
TRBV5-8,NA,NA,TRBJ1-5,CASSLGYSGNQPQHF,TGTGCCAGCAGCTTGGGATACAGCGGTAATCAGCCCCAGCATTTT
TRBV19,once,TRBD2,TRBJ2-1,CASSTGLANNEQFF,TGTGCCAGTAGTACGGGACTAGCGAACAATGAGCAGTTCTTC
TRBV3-1,many,NA,TRBJ1-1,CASSQGTGYRAFF,TGTGCCAGCAGCCAGGGAACAGGGTACCGAGCTTTCTTT
TRBV6-1,NA,TRBD1,TRBJ1-5,CASSAEPGQGAGQPQHF,TGTGCCAGCAGCGCGGAACCGGGACAGGGGGCTGGCCAGCCCCAGCATTTT
TRBV7-9,many,TRBD2,TRBJ2-7,CASSEGLVSEQYF,TGTGCCAGCAGCGAGGGACTAGTAAGCGAGCAGTACTTC
TRBV5-1,many,NA,TRBJ2-6,CASSPDGRGANVLTF,TGCGCCAGCAGCCCCGACGGACGAGGGGCCAACGTCCTGACTTTC
TRBV11-2,many,TRBD2,TRBJ2-7,CASSAYSGTYEQYF,TGTGCCAGCAGCGCCTATAGCGGGACCTACGAGCAGTACTTC
TRBV7-3,NA,TRBD2,TRBJ2-2,CASSPNIAGVGNTGELFF,TGTGCCAGCAGCCCCAACATAGCGGGAGTAGGTAACACCGGGGAGCTGTTTTTT